This TCR beta chain was identified during a study of T cell responses to AZD1222 COVID-19 vaccine. This table comes from immunoSEQ multiplex PCR, and its TCRdb copy is limited to in-frame clones, with some not included. The table records about 120,000 clones, 85% to 95% of them present only once. Germline loops: CDR1 MNHEY, CDR2 SVGAGI. V dropped 6 bases and J dropped 3; count of bases not matched to a gene: 10. This CDR3 is 15 amino acids long. The starting material was peripheral blood, obtained on day 0 of AZD1222 vaccination. The chain carries TRBV6-5 and TRBJ2-7, with 8 bases matching TRBD1. This clonotype was sampled from an adult in good health. The DNA of the CDR3 is TGTGCCAGCAGACCTACAGGGGGTGTTTACTACGAGCAGTACTTC. It specifies CASRPTGGVYYEQYF.